The clone carrying this T cell receptor (beta chain) was detected a few times. As yet, its antigen is unknown. It was in the United States that all participants with HIV were treated. These data come from a study of long-term antiretroviral therapy in people with HIV. Study-wide results and limits: Repertoires looked antigen-experienced, with only a slight naive shift after ART. With ART, diversity went up but was still lower than in transplant donor controls.

Running of the v3.0 immunoSEQ assay took place at survey level. Profiled with immunoSEQ multiplex PCR; TCRdb holds only in-frame clones, not every one. The table records tens of thousands of clones, roughly three quarters of them present only once. The material sequenced was unsorted PBMCs, taken 3.1 years after starting antiretroviral therapy. This receptor was identified in a woman aged 50 to 65 with HIV.

CDR3 protein: CASSQRMQMAQYF. Here the CDR3 DNA reads TGTGCCAGCAGCCAAAGAATGCAGATGGCGCAGTATTTT. The J gene is TRBJ2-3, the V gene TRBV7-2; D gene ambiguous. The germline gives CDR1 SGHTA, CDR2 FQGNSA. V dropped 5 bases and J dropped 10 bases, with 16 bases sitting between them. The CDR3 has 13 amino acids.